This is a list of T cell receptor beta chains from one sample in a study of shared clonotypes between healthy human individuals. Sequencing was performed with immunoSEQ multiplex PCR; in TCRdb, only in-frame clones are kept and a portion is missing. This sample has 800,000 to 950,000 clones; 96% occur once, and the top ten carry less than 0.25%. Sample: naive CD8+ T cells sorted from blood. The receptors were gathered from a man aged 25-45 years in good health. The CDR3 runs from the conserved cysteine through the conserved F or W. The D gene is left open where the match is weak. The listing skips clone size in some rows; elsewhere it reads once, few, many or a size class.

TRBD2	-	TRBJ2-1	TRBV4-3	CASSQGTSGSYNEQFF	TGCGCCAGCAGCCAAGGTACTAGCGGGAGCTACAATGAGCAGTTCTTC
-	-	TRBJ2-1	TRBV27	CASSKVRETYNEQFF	TGTGCCAGCAGTAAAGTAAGGGAAACCTACAATGAGCAGTTCTTC
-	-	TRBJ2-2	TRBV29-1	CSADPGLGELFF	TGCAGCGCCGACCCCGGACTCGGGGAGCTGTTTTTT
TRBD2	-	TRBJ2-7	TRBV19	CASSSSLAGDYEQYF	TGTGCCAGTAGTAGTTCTCTAGCGGGAGACTACGAGCAGTACTTC
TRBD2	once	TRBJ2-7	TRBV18	CASSRTSGLSYSYEQYF	TGTGCCAGCTCAAGGACTAGCGGGCTCTCCTACTCCTACGAGCAGTACTTC
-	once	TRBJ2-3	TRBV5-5	CASSLSNLVLGGADTQYF	TGTGCCAGCAGCTTGTCTAATCTCGTGTTGGGAGGCGCAGATACGCAGTATTTT
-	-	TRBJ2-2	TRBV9	CASEGRAGELFF	TGTGCCAGCGAGGGCAGGGCCGGGGAGCTGTTTTTT
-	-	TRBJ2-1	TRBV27	CASRLDGLSDNEQFF	TGTGCCAGCAGATTAGACGGCCTCTCTGACAATGAGCAGTTCTTC
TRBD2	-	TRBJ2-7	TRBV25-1	CASSEGDRGRAYEQYF	TGTGCCAGCAGTGAGGGAGATCGCGGGAGGGCCTACGAGCAGTACTTC
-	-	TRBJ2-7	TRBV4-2	CASSPLQGYDEQYF	TGTGCCAGCAGCCCTCTCCAGGGTTACGACGAGCAGTACTTC
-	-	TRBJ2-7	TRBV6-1	CASSEWGLGDPPYEQYF	TGTGCCAGCAGTGAATGGGGTCTTGGGGACCCCCCCTACGAGCAGTACTTC
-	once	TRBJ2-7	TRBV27	CASSHGPSYEQYF	TGTGCCAGCAGCCACGGGCCCTCCTACGAGCAGTACTTC